Listed here are 25 T cell receptor beta chains from one sample, sequenced in a study of blood T cell repertoires in COVID-19. Here immunoSEQ multiplex PCR was the method, and the copy in TCRdb shows in-frame clones only, minus some. The data show approximately 140,000 clones, with about 80% seen just once and approximately 16% held by the top ten. Input material: peripheral blood. All receptors come from a man in his fifties or sixties with acute or convalescent COVID-19.

This clone was detected only once. This sequence joins TRBV7-8 and TRBJ2-7; TRBD1 is a possible D gene (5 bases). Deletions cut 1 base from V and 4 bases from J, with 11 bases between. The CDR3 has 14 amino acids. The germline gives CDR1 SGHVS, CDR2 FQNEAQ. Here the CDR3 DNA reads TGTGCCAGCAGCTTAGGGACATCTAGATACGAGCAGTACGTC. It encodes CASSLGTSRYEQYV.

This clone was picked up a small number of times. The chain uses TRBV2 and TRBJ1-2; D is ambiguous. This CDR3 comprises 13 residues. The germline CDR1 and CDR2 sequences are SNHLY and FYNNEI. With 2 bases removed from V and 7 bases from J, the gap between germline ends came to 11 bases. The CDR3 sequence: CASSENLASGYTF. The CDR3 nucleotides read TGTGCCAGCAGTGAAAATCTAGCTAGTGGCTACACCTTC.

In the case of this clone: Different DNA sequences within this sample yield the same CDR3. The CDR3 nucleotides are TGTGCCAGCAGTCAGACAGGGGCAGATACGCAGTATTTT. This gives the protein CASSQTGADTQYF. V is TRBV12-3 or TRBV12-4 and J is TRBJ2-3; 8 bases match TRBD1. CDR3 length: 13 amino acids. The V and J ends lost 5 bases and 4 bases, in that order; junction bases with no gene match: 2.

The chain joins TRBV2 to TRBJ1-2, with no clear D. The CDR3 has 14 residues. The germline V and J ends were trimmed by 8 bases and 8 bases, with 21 bases remaining between them. Looked up from germline, CDR1 is SNHLY and CDR2 is FYNNEI. The CDR3 bases are TGTGCCAGCTGGAGGGATGTGGGAGGCAGGGGCTACACCTTC. The encoded protein is CASWRDVGGRGYTF.

The chain uses TRBV6-5 and TRBJ1-3; 11 nucleotides agree with TRBD1. Germline assignment: CDR1 MNHEY and CDR2 SVGAGI. J gave up 8 bases and V 7 bases, and 4 bases lay outside the gene matches. The CDR3 totals 13 residues. The CDR3 is CASTGQGVHTIYF. The CDR3 bases are TGTGCCAGCACGGGACAGGGGGTACACACCATATATTTT.

This chain connects TRBV19 to TRBJ2-7, with a possible D match to TRBD2 (5 bases). The germline V gene has CDR1 LNHDA and CDR2 SQIVND (reference sequence). The CDR3 is made up of 13 amino acids. V lost 3 bases and J 5 bases, leaving 11 bases between the germline ends. The CDR3 protein is CASSIEGPDEQYF. In DNA form, the CDR3 reads TGTGCCAGTAGTATCGAGGGTCCTGACGAGCAGTACTTC.

This sequence joins TRBV19 and TRBJ2-1; TRBD2 matches 7 bases. Germline CDR1 reads LNHDA; CDR2 reads SQIVND (reference sequence). V lost 5 bases, J lost 8 bases, and 0 bases stayed unmatched. The CDR3 spans 11 residues. The CDR3 sequence is CASSRGDEQFF. The CDR3 nucleotides are TGTGCCAGTAGTCGGGGGGATGAGCAGTTCTTC.

The CDR3 sequence: CASRETGYRAEAFF. In nucleotides, the CDR3 is TGCGCCAGCAGGGAGACAGGGTACAGGGCTGAAGCTTTCTTT. The gene calls are TRBV10-2 and TRBJ1-1, with TRBD1 matching over 7 bases. This CDR3 is 14 amino acids long. Per germline, CDR1 WSHSY and CDR2 SAAADI. The J segment lost 6 bases and the V segment lost 6 bases, leaving 10 bases of the junction unmatched.

The chain has TRBV7-2 and TRBJ2-3; 7 bases are a match to TRBD2. CDR3 length equals 15 residues. Trimming cost V 4 bases and J 0 bases; bases outside gene matches: 4. Per the germline V gene, CDR1 is SGHTA and CDR2 is FQGNSA. CDR3 sequence: CASSYLAASTDTQYF. The CDR3 nucleotides are TGTGCCAGCAGCTACCTAGCGGCCAGCACAGATACGCAGTATTTT.

This rearrangement joins TRBV2 to TRBJ2-5; 8 bases fit TRBD2. The V gene's germline CDR1 is SNHLY and CDR2 FYNNEI. The CDR3 runs 14 residues. After removal of 4 bases from V and 4 bases from J, the junction contained 5 bases not matched to a gene. The CDR3 sequence is CASSGWLAGETQYF. CDR3 nucleotides: TGTGCCAGCAGTGGGTGGCTAGCGGGAGAGACCCAGTACTTC.

V usage is TRBV2 and J usage is TRBJ2-5; D is possibly TRBD1 (6 bases). Trimming stripped 1 base from V and 5 bases from J, with 14 bases between. The CDR3 consists of 15 residues. Germline V gene data show CDR1 as SNHLY and CDR2 as FYNNEI. The CDR3, as DNA: TGTGCCAGCAGTGAAGAGGGCAGGGGCGGGGAGACCCAGTACTTC. It codes for CASSEEGRGGETQYF.

The chain couples TRBV30 to TRBJ2-7; TRBD2 aligns across 9 bases. With V trimmed by 3 bases and J by 3 bases, 3 bases remained unmatched. Germline CDR1 and CDR2: GTSNPN and SVGIG (reference sequence). The CDR3 totals 13 residues. The CDR3 DNA reads as TGTGCCTGGAGGCTAGCGGGGTACTACGAGCAGTACGTC. As protein: CAWRLAGYYEQYV.

This clone was detected only once. The chain has TRBV7-2 and TRBJ1-5; D gene uncertain. Trimming stripped 2 bases from V and 3 bases from J, with 8 bases between. Germline V gives CDR1 SGHTA, CDR2 FQGNSA. This CDR3 is 14 amino acids long. CDR3 sequence reads: CASSLPGINQPQHF. CDR3 nucleotides: TGTGCCAGCAGCTTACCCGGTATCAATCAGCCCCAGCATTTT.

The V call is TRBV2, the J call TRBJ1-6, with D uncertain. Trimming took 5 bases from V and 7 from J, leaving 3 bases between them. The CDR3 has 11 residues. Germline V lookup: CDR1 SNHLY, CDR2 FYNNEI. The CDR3 loop reads CASSQNSPLHF. In nucleotides, the CDR3 is TGTGCCAGCAGTCAGAATTCACCCCTCCACTTT.

The CDR3 DNA follows: TGTGCCAGCAGTGAAGTCACAGGGAGATTAGAGGGCTACACCTTC. Protein sequence: CASSEVTGRLEGYTF. The chain has TRBV6-1 and TRBJ1-2; TRBD1 is a possible D gene (6 bases). Germline lookup yields CDR1 MNHNS and CDR2 SASEGT. Trimming removed 1 base at V and 8 bases at J, with 17 bases between. This CDR3 comprises 15 residues.

The genes are TRBV30 and TRBJ2-3; the match to TRBD1 covers 7 bases. This CDR3 is built from 15 residues. The V gene's germline CDR1 is GTSNPN and CDR2 SVGIG (reference sequence). Trimming removed 3 bases from V and 3 bases from J; junction bases left unmatched: 9. The CDR3 DNA sequence: TGTGCCTGGAGCCTATCGGGACAGTTGACAGATACGCAGTATTTT. Translating it yields CAWSLSGQLTDTQYF.

CDR3 protein: CASSQDGQILYGYTF. In DNA, the CDR3 is TGTGCCAGCAGCCAAGATGGACAGATATTGTACGGCTACACCTTC. This sequence joins TRBV3-1 (or the pseudogene TRBV3-2) and TRBJ1-2; D is perhaps TRBD1 (6 bases). From germline, CDR1 is LGHDT and CDR2 YNNKEL (reference sequence). The CDR3 totals 15 residues. Trimming took 0 bases from V and 8 from J, leaving 16 bases between them.

As DNA, the CDR3 is TGTGCCTGGAGCCCCGGGACAGGCTATGGCTACACCTTC. The encoded protein is CAWSPGTGYGYTF. V and J are TRBV30 and TRBJ1-2; 8 bases agree with TRBD1. V was pared by 3 bases and J by 4 bases, with 4 bases of the junction left unmatched. Germline V lookup: CDR1 GTSNPN, CDR2 SVGIG (reference sequence). CDR3 length: 13 amino acids.

V usage is TRBV5-1 and J usage is TRBJ2-5, with TRBD2 identical over 9 bases. In germline, CDR1 is SGHRS, CDR2 YFSETQ. The length of the CDR3 is 16 residues. Unmatched junction bases numbered 9, after V lost 1 base and J lost 5 bases. CDR3 DNA: TGCGCCAGCAGCTTGTTGCGGGGGGGCGAGGTGGAGACCCAGTACTTC. This encodes CASSLLRGGEVETQYF. Full variable domain (rest looked up from reference TRBV5-1 and TRBJ2-5): KAGVTQTPRYLIKTRGQQVTLSCSPISGHRSVSWYQQTPGQGLQFLFEYFSETQRNKGNFPGRFSGRQFSNSRSEMNVSTLELGDSALYLCASSLLRGGEVETQYFGPGTRLLVL.

This clone was recorded a few times. The rearrangement joins TRBV5-6 to TRBJ1-2; 10 bases match TRBD1. CDR1 is SGHDT and CDR2 is YYEEEE in the germline V gene. This CDR3 contains 14 residues. The J segment lost 4 bases and the V segment lost 4 bases, leaving 4 bases of the junction unmatched. The CDR3 DNA is TGTGCCAGCAGCCCCGGGACAGGGGCCTATGGCTACACCTTC. Residues: CASSPGTGAYGYTF.

The CDR3 loop is CASSLTGQGNEKLFF. CDR3 bases: TGTGCCAGCAGCTTGACGGGACAGGGTAATGAAAAACTGTTTTTT. This chain links TRBV5-5 with TRBJ1-4; 9 nucleotides line up with TRBD1. The CDR3 runs 15 residues. Germline assignment: CDR1 SGHKS and CDR2 YYEKEE (reference sequence). V dropped 1 base and J dropped 4; count of bases not matched to a gene: 2.

CDR3 in DNA: TGCAGCGTTAGGGAGCTTGAGACCCAGTACTTC. Translating gives CSVRELETQYF. The chain uses TRBV29-1 and TRBJ2-5; a possible D gene is TRBD2 (5 bases). CDR3 length equals 11 residues. The germline V gene has CDR1 SQVTM and CDR2 ANQGSEA. The V end was cut by 5 bases, the J end by 5 bases, with 9 bases between.

This clone has only one observation. CDR3 nucleotides: TGTGCCAGCAGCTTAGCGCTAAAGACAGGGGCGGGCTACACCTTC. It specifies CASSLALKTGAGYTF. The gene calls are TRBV7-8 and TRBJ1-2; 8 positions agree with TRBD1. CDR1 is SGHVS, CDR2 FQNEAQ, per germline. The CDR3 is 15 amino acids. V lost 0 bases, J lost 8 bases, and 8 bases stayed unmatched.

This clone was recorded a few times. The chain uses TRBV6-5 and TRBJ1-5, with 7 bases that match TRBD1. Trimming removed 1 base from V and 5 bases from J; junction bases left unmatched: 8. This CDR3 is 16 amino acids long. Germline V lookup: CDR1 MNHEY, CDR2 SVGAGI. The CDR3 DNA follows: TGTGCCAGCAGTTACTTTAGGGGGCAAAGATATCAGCCCCAGCATTTT. Its protein product is CASSYFRGQRYQPQHF.

About this clone itself: Other DNA sequences within the sample encode an identical CDR3. The rearrangement joins TRBV18 to TRBJ1-1; 10 positions match TRBD1. After removal of 2 bases from V and 3 bases from J, the junction contained 3 bases not matched to a gene. Germline V gene data show CDR1 as KGHSH and CDR2 as LQKENI. This CDR3 region has 15 residues. CDR3 sequence: CASSPGTGADTEAFF. In nucleotides, the CDR3 is TGTGCCAGCTCACCAGGGACAGGGGCGGACACTGAAGCTTTCTTT. The full variable domain, with the rest looked up from reference TRBV18 and TRBJ1-1, is NAGVMQNPRHLVRRRGQEARLRCSPMKGHSHVYWYRQLPEEGLKFMVYLQKENIIDESGMPKERFSAEFPKEGPSILRIQQVVRGDSAAYFCASSPGTGADTEAFFGQGTRLTVV.